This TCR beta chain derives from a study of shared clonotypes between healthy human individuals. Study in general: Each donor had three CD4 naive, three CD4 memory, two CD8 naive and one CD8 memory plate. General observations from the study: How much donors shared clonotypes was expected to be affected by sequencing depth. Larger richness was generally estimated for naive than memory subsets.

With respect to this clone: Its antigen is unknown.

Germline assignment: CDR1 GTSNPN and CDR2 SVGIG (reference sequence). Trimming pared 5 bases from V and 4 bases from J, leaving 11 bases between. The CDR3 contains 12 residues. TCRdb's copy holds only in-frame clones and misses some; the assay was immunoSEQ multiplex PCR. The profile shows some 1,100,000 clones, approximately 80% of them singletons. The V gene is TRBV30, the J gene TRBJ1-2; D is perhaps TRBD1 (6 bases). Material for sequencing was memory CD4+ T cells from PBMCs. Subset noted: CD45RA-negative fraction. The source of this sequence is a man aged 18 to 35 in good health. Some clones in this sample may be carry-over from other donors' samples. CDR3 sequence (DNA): TGTGCCTGGTTTGACAGGCCCTATGGCTACACCTTC. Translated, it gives CAWFDRPYGYTF.